This TCR beta chain comes out of a study of blood T cell repertoires in COVID-19 (dated by TCRdb to 2019 to 2021). About the full investigation: The collaborator samples originated in the United States, Italy and Spain and spanned the acute and convalescent phases of COVID-19. The material from the prospective study consisted of cDNA or gDNA derived from T cells, B-cell-depleted T cells, or PBMCs. Deeply sampled blood TCRbeta repertoires from subjects exposed to, actively infected with, or recovered from COVID-19 were included in the dataset. The repertoires were released in a freely available public database intended as a resource for research on the immune response to SARS-CoV-2. Samples came from the ongoing ImmuneRACE study (first 160 participants) plus 1,254 subjects from 6 global collaborators. A de-identified subject ID, COVID-19 status, age in years and sex were almost always included in the sample metadata. Where HLA class I and class II types were available, the types were taken from metadata supplied by the sample provider, not from assay-based typing.

Summary of the overall study and its limitations: The amount of clinical and demographic metadata varied by source and participant and was provided uncurated.

Worth noting for this clone: The antigen it binds to is not known. Base quality data are lacking; no much larger clone is found one base away.

TCRbeta CDR3 regions were amplified from genomic DNA by means of the immunoSEQ Assay, a bias-controlled multiplex PCR. For the original study's pipeline: The number of nucleated cells in each sample was estimated by amplification of reference gene primers within the assay. Sequence reads were collapsed and filtered to measure the absolute abundance of every unique TCRbeta CDR3 rearrangement. For each sample, productive Simpson clonality was calculated by taking the square root of Simpson's diversity index across productive rearrangements. As stored in TCRdb, this immuneACCESS dataset retains in-frame rearrangements with V and J assigned. A fraction of the clones does not appear; measured against another copy, unresolved V genes explain less than half of the discrepancy, and the remainder lacks a known reason. Clone size and the V and J calls come from that table; the DNA yielded D and trimming. For this sample the table gives more than 70,000 clones, of which about 85% were detected only once. The top ten hold approximately 3.9% of the sample.

Collaborating institutions collected whole blood in K2EDTA tubes following their own protocols. For TCRbeta analysis, collaborators shipped samples in one of three forms: frozen whole blood, isolated PBMCs, or DNA extracted from either of those sample types. In the germline V gene, CDR1 corresponds to SGHTA and CDR2 to FQGNSA. Unmatched junction bases come to 4, with V trimmed by 5 bases and J by 1 base. There are 16 amino acids in the CDR3, from cysteine to phenylalanine inclusive. Only the CDR3 region is kept as DNA, spanning 48 bases read in frame from base 1. Material for sequencing was peripheral blood. In this chain, TRBV7-2 is recombined with TRBJ2-3, with TRBD2 identical over 12 junction bases. The receptor was derived from a man aged 55-75 years with acute or convalescent COVID-19. This receptor carries the CDR3 CASSTRLAGGTDTQYF. The sequence in DNA is TGTGCCAGCAGCACCCGACTAGCGGGGGGCACAGATACGCAGTATTTT. Joined to the reference TRBV7-2 and TRBJ2-3 proteins, this CDR3 gives the full variable domain: GAGVSQSPSNKVTEKGKDVELRCDPISGHTALYWYRQSLGQGLEFLIYFQGNSAPDKSGLPSDRFSAERTGGSVSTLTIQRTQQEDSAVYLCASSTRLAGGTDTQYFGPGTRLTVL.